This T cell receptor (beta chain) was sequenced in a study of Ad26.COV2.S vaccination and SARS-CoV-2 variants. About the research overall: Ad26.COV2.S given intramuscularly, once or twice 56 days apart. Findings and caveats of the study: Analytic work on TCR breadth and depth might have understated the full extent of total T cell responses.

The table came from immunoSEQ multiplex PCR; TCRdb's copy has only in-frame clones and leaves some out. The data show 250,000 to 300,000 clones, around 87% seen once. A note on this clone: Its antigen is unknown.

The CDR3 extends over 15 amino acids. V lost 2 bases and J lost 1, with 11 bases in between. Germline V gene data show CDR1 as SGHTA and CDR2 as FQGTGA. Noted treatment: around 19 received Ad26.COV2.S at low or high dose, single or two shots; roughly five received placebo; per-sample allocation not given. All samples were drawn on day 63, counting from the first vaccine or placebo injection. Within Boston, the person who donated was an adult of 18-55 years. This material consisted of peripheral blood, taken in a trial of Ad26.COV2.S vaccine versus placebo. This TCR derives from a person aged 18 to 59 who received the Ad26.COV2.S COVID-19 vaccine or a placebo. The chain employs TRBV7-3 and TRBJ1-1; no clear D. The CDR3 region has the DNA TGTGCCAGCAGCTTATCGGCGGTCCCGAACACTGAAGCTTTCTTT. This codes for CASSLSAVPNTEAFF.